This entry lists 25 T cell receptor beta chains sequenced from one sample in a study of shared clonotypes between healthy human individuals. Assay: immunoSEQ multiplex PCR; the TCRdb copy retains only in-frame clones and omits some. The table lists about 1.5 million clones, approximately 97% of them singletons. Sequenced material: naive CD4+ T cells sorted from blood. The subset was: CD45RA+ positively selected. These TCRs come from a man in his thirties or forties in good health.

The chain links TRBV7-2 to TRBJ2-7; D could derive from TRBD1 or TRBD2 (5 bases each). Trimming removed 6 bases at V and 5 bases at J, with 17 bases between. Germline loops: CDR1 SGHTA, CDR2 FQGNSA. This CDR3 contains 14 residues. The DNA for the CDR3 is TGTGCCAGCAGTCGGGACCGCCTGGGAAACGAGCAGTACTTC. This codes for CASSRDRLGNEQYF.

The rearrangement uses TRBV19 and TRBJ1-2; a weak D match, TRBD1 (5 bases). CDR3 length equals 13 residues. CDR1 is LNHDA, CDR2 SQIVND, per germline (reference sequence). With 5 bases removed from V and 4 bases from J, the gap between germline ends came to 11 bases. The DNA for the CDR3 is TGTGCCAGTAGTTTCGGGACTGTCTATGGCTACACCTTC. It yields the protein CASSFGTVYGYTF.

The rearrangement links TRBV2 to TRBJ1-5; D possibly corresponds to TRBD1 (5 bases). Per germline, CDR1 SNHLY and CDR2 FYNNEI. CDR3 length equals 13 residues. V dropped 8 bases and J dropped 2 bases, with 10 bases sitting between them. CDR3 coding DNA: TGTGCCAGCCGACAGACGGGCAATCAGCCCCAGCATTTT. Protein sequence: CASRQTGNQPQHF.

CDR3 sequence (DNA): TGCGCCAGCAGCTTCCTTCCTCTAGATACGCAGTATTTT. Residues: CASSFLPLDTQYF. The gene calls are TRBV5-1 and TRBJ2-3, with unresolved D. The length of the CDR3 is 13 residues. V was trimmed by 2 bases and J by 5 bases, leaving 9 bases between them. In germline, CDR1 is SGHRS, CDR2 YFSETQ.

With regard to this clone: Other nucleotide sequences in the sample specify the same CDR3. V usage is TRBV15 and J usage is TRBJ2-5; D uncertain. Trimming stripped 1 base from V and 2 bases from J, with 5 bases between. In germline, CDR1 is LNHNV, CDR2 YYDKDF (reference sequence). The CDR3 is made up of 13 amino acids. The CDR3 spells CATSRGVQETQYF. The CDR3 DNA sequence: TGTGCCACCAGCAGAGGCGTACAAGAGACCCAGTACTTC.

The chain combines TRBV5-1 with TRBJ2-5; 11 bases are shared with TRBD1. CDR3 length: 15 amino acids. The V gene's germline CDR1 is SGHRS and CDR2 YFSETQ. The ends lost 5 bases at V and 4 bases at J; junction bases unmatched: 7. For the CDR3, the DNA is TGCGCCAGCAGACCCACCGGGACAGGGGGAGAGACCCAGTACTTC. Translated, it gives CASRPTGTGGETQYF. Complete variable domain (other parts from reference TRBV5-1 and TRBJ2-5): KAGVTQTPRYLIKTRGQQVTLSCSPISGHRSVSWYQQTPGQGLQFLFEYFSETQRNKGNFPGRFSGRQFSNSRSEMNVSTLELGDSALYLCASRPTGTGGETQYFGPGTRLLVL.

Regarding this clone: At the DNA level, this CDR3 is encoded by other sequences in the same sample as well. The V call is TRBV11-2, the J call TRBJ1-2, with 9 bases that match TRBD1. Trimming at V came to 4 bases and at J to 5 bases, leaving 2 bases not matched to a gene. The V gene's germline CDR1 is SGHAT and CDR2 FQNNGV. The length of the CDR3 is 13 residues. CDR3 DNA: TGTGCCAGCAGCTCGACAGGGGGATATGGCTACACCTTC. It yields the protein CASSSTGGYGYTF.

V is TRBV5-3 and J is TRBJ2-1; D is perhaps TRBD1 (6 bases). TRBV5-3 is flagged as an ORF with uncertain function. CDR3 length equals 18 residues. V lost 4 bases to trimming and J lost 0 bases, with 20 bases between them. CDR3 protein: CARSLLSQGHSSYNEQFF. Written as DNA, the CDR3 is TGTGCCAGAAGCCTTCTGAGTCAGGGACACAGCTCCTACAATGAGCAGTTCTTC.

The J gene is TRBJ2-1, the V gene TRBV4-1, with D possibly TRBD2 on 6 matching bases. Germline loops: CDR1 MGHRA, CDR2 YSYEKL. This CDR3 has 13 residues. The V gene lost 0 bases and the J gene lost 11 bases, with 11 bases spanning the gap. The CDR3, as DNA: TGCGCCAGCAGCCAAGATCCGGGACTTCAGCAGTTCTTC. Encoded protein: CASSQDPGLQQFF.

CDR3 nucleotides: TGTGCCAGCAGTTTATTCATGGTTTGGGGATCTAACTATGGCTACACCTTC. As protein: CASSLFMVWGSNYGYTF. This rearrangement joins TRBV28 to TRBJ1-2; D gene uncertain. The germline V gene encodes CDR1 MDHEN and CDR2 SYDVKM. V was trimmed by 1 base and J by 0 bases, leaving 15 bases between them. The CDR3 covers 17 residues.

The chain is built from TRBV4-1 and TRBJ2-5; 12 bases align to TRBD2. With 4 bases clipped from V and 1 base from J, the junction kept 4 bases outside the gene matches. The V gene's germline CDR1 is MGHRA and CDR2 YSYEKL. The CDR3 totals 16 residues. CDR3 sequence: CASSPGTSGFQETQYF. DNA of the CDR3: TGCGCCAGCAGCCCCGGGACTAGCGGGTTCCAAGAGACCCAGTACTTC.

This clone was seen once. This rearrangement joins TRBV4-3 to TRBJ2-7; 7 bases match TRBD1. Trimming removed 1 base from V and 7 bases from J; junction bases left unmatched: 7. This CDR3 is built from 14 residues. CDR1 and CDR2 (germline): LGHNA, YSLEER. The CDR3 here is CASSQVEGAGEQYF. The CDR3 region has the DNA TGCGCCAGCAGCCAAGTTGAGGGGGCTGGAGAGCAGTACTTC.

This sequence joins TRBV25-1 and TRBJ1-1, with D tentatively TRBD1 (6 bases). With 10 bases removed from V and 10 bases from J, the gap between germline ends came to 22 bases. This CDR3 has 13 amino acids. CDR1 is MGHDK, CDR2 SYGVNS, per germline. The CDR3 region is CATSHLTGTIAFF. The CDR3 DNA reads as TGTGCCACCTCCCACTTGACAGGTACGATAGCTTTCTTT.

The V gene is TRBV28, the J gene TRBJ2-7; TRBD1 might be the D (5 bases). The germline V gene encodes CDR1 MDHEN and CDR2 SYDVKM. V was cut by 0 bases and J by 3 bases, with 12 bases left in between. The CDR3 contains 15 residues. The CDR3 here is CASSLWGREDYEQYF. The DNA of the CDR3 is TGTGCCAGCAGTTTATGGGGCAGGGAAGACTACGAGCAGTACTTC.

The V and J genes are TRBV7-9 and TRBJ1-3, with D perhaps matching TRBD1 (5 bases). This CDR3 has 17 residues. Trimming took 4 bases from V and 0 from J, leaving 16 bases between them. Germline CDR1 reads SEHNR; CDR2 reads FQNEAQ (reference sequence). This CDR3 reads CASSYRDLSLSGNTIYF. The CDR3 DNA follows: TGTGCCAGCAGCTACCGGGACTTAAGCCTCTCTGGAAACACCATATATTTT.

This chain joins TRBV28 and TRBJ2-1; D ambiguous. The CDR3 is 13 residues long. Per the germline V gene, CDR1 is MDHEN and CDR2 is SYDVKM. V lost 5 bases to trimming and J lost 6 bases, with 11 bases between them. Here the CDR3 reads CASSPPPFNEQFF. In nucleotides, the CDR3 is TGTGCCAGCAGTCCTCCTCCTTTCAATGAGCAGTTCTTC.

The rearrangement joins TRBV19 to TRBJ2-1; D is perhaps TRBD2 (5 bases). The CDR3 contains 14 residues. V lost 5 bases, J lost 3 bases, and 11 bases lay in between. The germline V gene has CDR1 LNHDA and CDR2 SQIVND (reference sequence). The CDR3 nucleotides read TGTGCCAGTAGTGCGAGCGGTGACTACAATGAGCAGTTCTTC. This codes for CASSASGDYNEQFF. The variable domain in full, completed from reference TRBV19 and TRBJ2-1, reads DGGITQSPKYLFRKEGQNVTLSCEQNLNHDAMYWYRQDPGQGLRLIYYSQIVNDFQKGDIAEGYSVSREKKESFPLTVTSAQKNPTAFYLCASSASGDYNEQFFGPGTRLTVL.

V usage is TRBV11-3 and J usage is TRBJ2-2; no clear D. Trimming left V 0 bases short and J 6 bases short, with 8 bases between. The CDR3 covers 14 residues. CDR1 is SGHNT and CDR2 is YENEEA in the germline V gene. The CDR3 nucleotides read TGTGCCAGCAGCTTAGATGGGCCCGCCGGGGAGCTGTTTTTT. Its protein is CASSLDGPAGELFF. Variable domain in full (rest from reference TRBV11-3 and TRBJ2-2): EAGVVQSPRYKIIEKKQPVAFWCNPISGHNTLYWYLQNLGQGPELLIRYENEEAVDDSQLPKDRFSAERLKGVDSTLKIQPAELGDSAVYLCASSLDGPAGELFFGEGSRLTVL.

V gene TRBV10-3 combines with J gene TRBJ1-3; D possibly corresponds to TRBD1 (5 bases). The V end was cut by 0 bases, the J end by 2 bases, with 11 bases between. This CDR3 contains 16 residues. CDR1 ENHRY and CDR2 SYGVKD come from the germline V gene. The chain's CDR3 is CAISESLGTAGNTIYF. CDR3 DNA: TGTGCCATCAGTGAGTCCCTAGGGACGGCTGGAAACACCATATATTTT.

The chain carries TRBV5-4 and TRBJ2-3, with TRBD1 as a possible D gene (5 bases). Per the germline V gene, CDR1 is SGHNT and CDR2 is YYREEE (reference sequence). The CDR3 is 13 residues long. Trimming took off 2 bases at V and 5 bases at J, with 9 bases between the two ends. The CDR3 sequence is CASSFLGEDTQYF. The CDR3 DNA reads TGTGCCAGCAGCTTTTTAGGGGAAGATACGCAGTATTTT.

CDR3 residues: CASSLDRLTHGYTF. The CDR3 nucleotides read TGTGCCAGCAGTTTAGACAGGTTAACCCATGGCTACACCTTC. The chain combines TRBV27 with TRBJ1-2, with a tentative D call TRBD1 (6 bases). Trimming stripped 2 bases from V and 6 bases from J, with 13 bases between. The CDR3 extends over 14 amino acids. Germline V gene sequence: CDR1 MNHEY, CDR2 SMNVEV (reference sequence).

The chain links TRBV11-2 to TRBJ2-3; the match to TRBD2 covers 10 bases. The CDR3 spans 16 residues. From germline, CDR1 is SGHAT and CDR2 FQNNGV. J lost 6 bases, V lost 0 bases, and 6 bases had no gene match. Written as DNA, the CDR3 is TGTGCCAGCAGCTTAGATAGCGGGAGGACCGGGGATACGCAGTATTTT. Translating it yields CASSLDSGRTGDTQYF.

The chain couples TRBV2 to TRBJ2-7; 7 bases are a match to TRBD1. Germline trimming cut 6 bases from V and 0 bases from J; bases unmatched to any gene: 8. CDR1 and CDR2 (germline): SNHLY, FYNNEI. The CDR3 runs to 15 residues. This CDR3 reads CASRTQGVHSYEQYF. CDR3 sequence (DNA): TGTGCCAGCAGAACTCAGGGGGTCCACTCCTACGAGCAGTACTTC.

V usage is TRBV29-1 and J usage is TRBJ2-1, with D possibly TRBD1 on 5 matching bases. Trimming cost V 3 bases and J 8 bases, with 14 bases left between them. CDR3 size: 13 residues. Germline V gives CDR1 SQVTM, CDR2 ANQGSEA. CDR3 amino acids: CSVEGRVRDEQFF. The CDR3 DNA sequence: TGCAGCGTTGAGGGTAGGGTCAGGGATGAGCAGTTCTTC.

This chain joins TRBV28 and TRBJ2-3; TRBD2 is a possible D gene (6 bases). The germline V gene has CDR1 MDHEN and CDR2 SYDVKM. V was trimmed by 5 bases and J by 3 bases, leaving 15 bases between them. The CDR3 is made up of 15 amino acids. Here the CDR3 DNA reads TGTGCCAGCAGTCGGACTAAATGGGGGACAGATACGCAGTATTTT. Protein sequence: CASSRTKWGTDTQYF.